The table lists the clone carrying this T cell receptor (beta chain) with a count of one. TCRdb's table, derived via immunoSEQ multiplex PCR, lists solely in-frame clones and lacks some. The table lists roughly 90,000 clones, 90% of them singletons. These data come from a study of PD-L1 blockade in urothelial cancer. Between 1 and 8 samples, pretreatment and on-treatment, were given by each patient. This CDR3 spans 15 amino acids. The germline V gene encodes CDR1 LNHNV and CDR2 YYDKDF (reference sequence). V dropped 2 bases and J dropped 4 bases, with 15 bases sitting between them. The clonotype comes from a man in his sixties with urothelial cancer. The V and J genes are TRBV15 and TRBJ2-7; maybe TRBD2 (6 bases). The sample here was PBMCs, taken around atezolizumab (anti-PD-L1) treatment. The CDR3 DNA follows: TGTGCCACCAGCAGACAGCCGGGACTCGTGTACGAGCAGTACTTC. Translated: CATSRQPGLVYEQYF.